The sequence of this T cell receptor beta chain was determined in a study of T cell repertoires in cytomegalovirus infection (dated by TCRdb to the late 2010s). At the level of the whole study: Donor HLA type was relevant to the analysis, because carriage of CMV infection together with the matching HLA type was indicated by public TCR beta signatures. Broader findings and caveats from the paper: In both this cohort and an independent roughly 350-donor cohort, the cumulative frequency of public TCR beta family members distinguished carriers of CMV infection plus the relevant HLA type. The ex vivo response was dominated by HLA-C-restricted CMV-specific TCR beta clonotypes, which also provided the single most frequent clonotype in two of eight donors.

Sequencing was carried out with an Illumina HiSeq 1500. In-frame beta chains were kept once TCRdb had trimmed the public reads at Q25 with fastp and called clones with MiXCR. When rows share a CDR3 protein, they turn into one entry using the most common DNA and genes. Present in this sample are hundreds of thousands of distinct CDR3 sequences, 25% to 40% of which were seen just once. Roughly an eighth of the sample is in the top ten clones. V is pared back by 2 bases and J by 3 bases, with 8 bases lying between the germline termini. Counted from cysteine to phenylalanine, this CDR3 has 13 amino acids. The entry retains the CDR3 DNA only, 39 bases that are in frame from base 1. This clonotype was seen more than once but under ten times. Its antigen specificity is not known. The record has no base qualities; no much larger clone is one base away.

The chain is made from TRBV12-3 or TRBV12-4 and TRBJ2-7; matching of 5 bases hints at TRBD1 as the D gene. The sequence was obtained from a human donor in good health (CMV status not recorded). Some clones in this sample may be carry-over from other donors' samples. The sample was PBMCs. The bases are TGTGCCAGCAGTTTATCAGGGATCTACGAGCAGTACTTC. It translates as CASSLSGIYEQYF.